Listed below are T cell receptor beta chains from one sample, sequenced in a study of blood T cell repertoires in COVID-19. Profiled with immunoSEQ multiplex PCR; TCRdb holds only in-frame clones, not every one. The sample gives 140,000 or so clones, approximately 80% of which show up once; 10% is in the top ten. Sequenced input: peripheral blood. These receptors were taken from a man aged 55 to 70 with active or convalescent COVID-19. The CDR3 runs from the conserved cysteine through the conserved F or W. Each record gives: J gene, V gene, CDR3 protein.

j_gene: TRBJ1-5; v_gene: TRBV5-6; CDR3aa: CASSFPGSNQPQHF
j_gene: TRBJ1-1; v_gene: TRBV6-5; CDR3aa: CASSYSPGRTEAFF
j_gene: TRBJ2-3; v_gene: TRBV2; CDR3aa: CASIRFSTDTQYF
j_gene: TRBJ2-1; v_gene: TRBV4-3; CDR3aa: CASSQASGPTGNEQFF
j_gene: TRBJ2-5; v_gene: TRBV4-3; CDR3aa: CASSQESQGLQETQYF
j_gene: TRBJ2-5; v_gene: TRBV30; CDR3aa: CAWSRDRPLKYQETQYF
j_gene: TRBJ2-5; v_gene: TRBV7-8; CDR3aa: CASSREAGGQETQYF
j_gene: TRBJ2-1; v_gene: TRBV7-9; CDR3aa: CASSLGGARDEQFF
j_gene: TRBJ2-2; v_gene: TRBV7-6; CDR3aa: CASSSSGRQTGELFF
j_gene: TRBJ1-5; v_gene: TRBV4-1; CDR3aa: CASSQVFGGQGNQPQHF
j_gene: TRBJ1-4; v_gene: TRBV4-1; CDR3aa: CASSQTGTPSGKLFF
j_gene: TRBJ1-2; v_gene: TRBV5-5; CDR3aa: CASSFLTGGNGYTF
j_gene: TRBJ1-2; v_gene: TRBV19; CDR3aa: CASTTLAGDNGYTF
j_gene: TRBJ2-1; v_gene: TRBV7-8; CDR3aa: CASSLGQAFNEQFF
j_gene: TRBJ2-3; v_gene: TRBV3-1/TRBV3-2; CDR3aa: CASSHELAGPDTQYF
j_gene: TRBJ1-1; v_gene: TRBV5-8; CDR3aa: CASSLATGSEAFF
j_gene: TRBJ1-2; v_gene: TRBV6-5; CDR3aa: CASSWDRVVGYTF
j_gene: TRBJ1-1; v_gene: TRBV7-8; CDR3aa: CASSLTGGTEAFF
j_gene: TRBJ1-1; v_gene: TRBV30; CDR3aa: CAWSVHRANTEAFF
j_gene: TRBJ2-7; v_gene: TRBV28; CDR3aa: CASSFGGSSYEQYF
j_gene: TRBJ1-4; v_gene: TRBV7-2; CDR3aa: CASSFDRASEKLFF
j_gene: TRBJ2-3; v_gene: TRBV3-1/TRBV3-2; CDR3aa: CASRRTSGGLLSTDTQYF
j_gene: TRBJ2-5; v_gene: TRBV6-5; CDR3aa: CASSPSGTGKTQYF
j_gene: TRBJ2-3; v_gene: TRBV7-2; CDR3aa: CASSFPKRHTDTQYF
j_gene: TRBJ1-2; v_gene: TRBV30; CDR3aa: CAWRGGGTYGYTF
j_gene: TRBJ1-4; v_gene: TRBV6-5; CDR3aa: CASSYSDRAGEKLFF
j_gene: TRBJ2-2; v_gene: TRBV18; CDR3aa: CASSPRADRGNTGELFF
j_gene: TRBJ1-2; v_gene: TRBV27; CDR3aa: CASSRGGSDYGYTF
j_gene: TRBJ1-5; v_gene: TRBV12-5; CDR3aa: CASGSRGLDQPQHF
j_gene: TRBJ2-4; v_gene: TRBV6-2/TRBV6-3; CDR3aa: CASSYSRVGTWKGDKNIQYF
j_gene: TRBJ1-3; v_gene: TRBV30; CDR3aa: CAWTSGNTIYF
j_gene: TRBJ1-1; v_gene: TRBV2; CDR3aa: CASSPIAMNTEAFF
j_gene: TRBJ2-1; v_gene: TRBV19; CDR3aa: CASAGTTLINEQFF
j_gene: TRBJ2-3; v_gene: TRBV4-1; CDR3aa: CASSQGTAQTDTQYF
j_gene: TRBJ1-5; v_gene: TRBV27; CDR3aa: CASSLWSGTQPQHF
j_gene: TRBJ2-3; v_gene: TRBV19; CDR3aa: CASSILAGDTQYF
j_gene: TRBJ2-1; v_gene: TRBV5-1; CDR3aa: CASSPGTGYYYEQFF
j_gene: TRBJ2-5; v_gene: TRBV4-1; CDR3aa: CASSQGRHRGPQETQYF
j_gene: TRBJ1-1; v_gene: TRBV29-1; CDR3aa: CSVFPRQGNTEAFF
j_gene: TRBJ2-1; v_gene: TRBV5-1; CDR3aa: CASTLSGSSYNEQFF
j_gene: TRBJ1-6; v_gene: TRBV7-6; CDR3aa: CASSSRGSYNSPLHF
j_gene: TRBJ1-1; v_gene: TRBV30; CDR3aa: CAWSVRRSTEAFF